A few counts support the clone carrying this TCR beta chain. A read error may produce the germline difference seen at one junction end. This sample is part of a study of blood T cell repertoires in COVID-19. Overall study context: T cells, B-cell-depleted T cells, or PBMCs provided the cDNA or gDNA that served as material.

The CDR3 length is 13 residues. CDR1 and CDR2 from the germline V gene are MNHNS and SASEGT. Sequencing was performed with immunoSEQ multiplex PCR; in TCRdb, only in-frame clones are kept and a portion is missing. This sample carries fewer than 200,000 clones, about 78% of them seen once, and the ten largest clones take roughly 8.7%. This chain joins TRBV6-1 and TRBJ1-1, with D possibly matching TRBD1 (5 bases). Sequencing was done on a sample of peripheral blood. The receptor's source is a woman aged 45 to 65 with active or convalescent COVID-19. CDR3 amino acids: CASSEGAATEAFF. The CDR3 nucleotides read TGTGCCAGCAGCGAAGGGGCTGCCACTGAAGCTTTCTTT.